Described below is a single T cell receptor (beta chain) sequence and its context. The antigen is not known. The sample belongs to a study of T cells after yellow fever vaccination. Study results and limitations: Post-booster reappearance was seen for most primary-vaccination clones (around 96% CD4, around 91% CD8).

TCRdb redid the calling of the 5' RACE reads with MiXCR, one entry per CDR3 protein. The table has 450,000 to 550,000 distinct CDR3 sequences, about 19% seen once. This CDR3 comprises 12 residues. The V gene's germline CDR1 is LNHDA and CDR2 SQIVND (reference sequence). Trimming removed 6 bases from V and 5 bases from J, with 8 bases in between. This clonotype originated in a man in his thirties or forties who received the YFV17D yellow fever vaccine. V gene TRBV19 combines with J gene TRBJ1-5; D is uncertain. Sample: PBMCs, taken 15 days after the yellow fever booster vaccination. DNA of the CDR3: TGTGCCAGTAGACCGGGCCATCAGCCCCAGCATTTT. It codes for CASRPGHQPQHF.